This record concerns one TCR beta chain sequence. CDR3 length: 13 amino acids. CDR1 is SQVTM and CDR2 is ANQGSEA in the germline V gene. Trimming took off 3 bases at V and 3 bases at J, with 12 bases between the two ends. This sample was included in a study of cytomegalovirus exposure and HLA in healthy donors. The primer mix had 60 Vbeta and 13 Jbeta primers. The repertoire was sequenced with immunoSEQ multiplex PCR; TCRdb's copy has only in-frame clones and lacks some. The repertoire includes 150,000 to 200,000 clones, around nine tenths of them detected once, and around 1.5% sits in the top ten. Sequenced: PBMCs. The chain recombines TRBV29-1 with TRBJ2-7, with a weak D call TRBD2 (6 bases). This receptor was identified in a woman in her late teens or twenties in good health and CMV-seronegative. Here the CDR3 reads CSVEWRGSYEQYF. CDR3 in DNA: TGCAGCGTTGAGTGGAGGGGAAGCTACGAGCAGTACTTC.